This TCR beta chain was sequenced during a study of blood T cell repertoires in COVID-19. In the authors' workflow: Quantification of nucleated cells was approximated via reference gene primer amplification. The protocol was immunoSEQ multiplex PCR, while the TCRdb copy is restricted to in-frame clones and leaves out a portion. For V, J and clone size, that table is used; D and trimming come from the DNA. The repertoire holds about 130,000 clones, approximately 85% seen once, with 3.5% to 5% in the top ten. In germline, CDR1 is LGHDT, CDR2 YNNKEL (reference sequence). CDR3 length: 17 amino acids. The ends lost 1 base at V and 10 bases at J; junction bases unmatched: 12.

This receptor was taken from a human donor in a cohort sampled during active COVID-19. The V call is TRBV3-1 (or the pseudogene TRBV3-2), the J call TRBJ1-6, with 8 bases matching TRBD1. Sequencing was done on a sample of peripheral blood. The CDR3 sequence: CASSQGRQGMLRSPLHF. The CDR3 nucleotides read TGTGCCAGCAGCCAAGGCAGACAGGGGATGTTAAGATCACCCCTCCACTTT.